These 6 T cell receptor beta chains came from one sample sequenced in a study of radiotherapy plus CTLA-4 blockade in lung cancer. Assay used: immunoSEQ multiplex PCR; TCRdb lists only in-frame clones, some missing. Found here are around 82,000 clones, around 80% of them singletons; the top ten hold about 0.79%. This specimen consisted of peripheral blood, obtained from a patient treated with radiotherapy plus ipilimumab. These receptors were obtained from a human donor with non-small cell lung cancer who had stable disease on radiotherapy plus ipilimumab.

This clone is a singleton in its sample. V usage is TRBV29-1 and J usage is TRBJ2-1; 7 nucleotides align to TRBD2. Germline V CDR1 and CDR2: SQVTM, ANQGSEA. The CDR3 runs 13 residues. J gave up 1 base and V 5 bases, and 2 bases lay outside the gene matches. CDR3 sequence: CSVLAVSYNEQFF. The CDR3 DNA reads TGCAGCGTTCTAGCGGTGTCCTACAATGAGCAGTTCTTC.

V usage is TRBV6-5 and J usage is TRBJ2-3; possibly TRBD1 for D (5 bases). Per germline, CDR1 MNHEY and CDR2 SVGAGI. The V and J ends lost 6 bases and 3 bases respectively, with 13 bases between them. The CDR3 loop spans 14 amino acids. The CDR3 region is CASRDSRQTDTQYF. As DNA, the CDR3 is TGTGCCAGCAGGGATTCACGACAGACAGATACGCAGTATTTT.

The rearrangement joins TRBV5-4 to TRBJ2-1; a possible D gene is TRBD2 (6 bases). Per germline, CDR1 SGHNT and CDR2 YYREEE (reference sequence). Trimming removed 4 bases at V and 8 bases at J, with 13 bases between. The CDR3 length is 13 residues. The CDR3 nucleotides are TGTGCCAGCAGCGGCGGGATCCGGGATGAGCAGTTCTTC. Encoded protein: CASSGGIRDEQFF. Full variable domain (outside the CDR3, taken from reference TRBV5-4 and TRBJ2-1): ETGVTQSPTHLIKTRGQQVTLRCSSQSGHNTVSWYQQALGQGPQFIFQYYREEENGRGNFPPRFSGLQFPNYSSELNVNALELDDSALYLCASSGGIRDEQFFGPGTRLTVL.

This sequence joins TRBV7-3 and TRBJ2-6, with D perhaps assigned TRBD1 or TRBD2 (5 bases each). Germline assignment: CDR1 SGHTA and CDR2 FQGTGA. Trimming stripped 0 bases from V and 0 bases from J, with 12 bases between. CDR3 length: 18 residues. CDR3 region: CASSLTAGTYSGANVLTF. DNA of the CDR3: TGTGCCAGCAGCTTAACAGCAGGGACCTACTCTGGGGCCAACGTCCTGACTTTC.

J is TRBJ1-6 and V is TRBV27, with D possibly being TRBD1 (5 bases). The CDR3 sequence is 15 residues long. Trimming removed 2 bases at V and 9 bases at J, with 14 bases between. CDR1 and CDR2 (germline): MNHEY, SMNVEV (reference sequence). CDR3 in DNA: TGTGCCAGCAGTTTAAAACCCCAGGGTGGTTCACCCCTCCACTTT. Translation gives CASSLKPQGGSPLHF.

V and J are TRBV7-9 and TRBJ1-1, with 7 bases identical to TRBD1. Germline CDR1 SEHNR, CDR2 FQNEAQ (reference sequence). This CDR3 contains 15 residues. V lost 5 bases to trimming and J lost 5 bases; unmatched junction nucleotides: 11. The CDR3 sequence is CASSLNGQVGTEAFF. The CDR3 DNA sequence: TGTGCCAGCAGCCTAAACGGACAGGTTGGGACTGAAGCTTTCTTT.